One sample yielded the 9 T cell receptor beta chains listed below, sequenced in a study of technical replicates of blood from several donors. The protocol was immunoSEQ multiplex PCR, while the TCRdb copy is restricted to in-frame clones and leaves out a portion. The repertoire holds about 82,000 clones, roughly nine tenths seen once, with approximately 0.42% in the top ten. Input material: T cells isolated from PBMCs. These receptors came from a human donor in good health.

This sequence joins TRBV6-5 and TRBJ1-4; a weak D match, TRBD1 (5 bases). Germline V gene sequence: CDR1 MNHEY, CDR2 SVGAGI. The CDR3 runs to 12 residues. The V and J ends lost 11 bases and 7 bases respectively, with 14 bases between them. This CDR3 reads CAAGSPGEKLFF. In DNA, the CDR3 is TGTGCCGCAGGGTCACCGGGTGAAAAACTGTTTTTT.

This clone was seen a single time. V usage is TRBV27 and J usage is TRBJ2-2, with D perhaps TRBD2 (6 bases). Trimming removed 4 bases at V and 1 base at J, with 13 bases between. This CDR3 is built from 16 residues. Germline lookup yields CDR1 MNHEY and CDR2 SMNVEV (reference sequence). The chain's CDR3 is CASSSLGTLNTGELFF. Written as DNA, the CDR3 is TGTGCCAGCAGTTCCCTTGGGACTCTGAACACCGGGGAGCTGTTTTTT.

The chain links TRBV11-2 to TRBJ2-2; 8 nucleotides agree with TRBD1. Germline V gene sequence: CDR1 SGHAT, CDR2 FQNNGV. The CDR3 has 15 amino acids. J was trimmed by 3 bases and V by 3 bases; bases with no gene match: 3. CDR3 nucleotide sequence: TGTGCCAGCAGCTTCCGCAGGGGGCACACCGGGGAGCTGTTTTTT. Translated: CASSFRRGHTGELFF.

This sequence joins TRBV6-5 and TRBJ2-2; D is ambiguous. The CDR3 covers 15 residues. Trimming stripped 5 bases from V and 2 bases from J, with 12 bases between. Germline CDR1 MNHEY, CDR2 SVGAGI. The CDR3 DNA reads TGTGCCAGCAGTGCCGACTTGTCTAACACCGGGGAGCTGTTTTTT. Translation gives CASSADLSNTGELFF.

V is TRBV19 and J is TRBJ2-5; 14 nucleotides agree with TRBD2. Germline loops: CDR1 LNHDA, CDR2 SQIVND (reference sequence). After removal of 7 bases from V and 4 bases from J, the junction contained 5 bases not matched to a gene. The CDR3 has 15 residues. This CDR3 reads CASTEGLAGGETQYF. In DNA, the CDR3 is TGTGCCAGTACCGAAGGACTAGCGGGAGGAGAGACCCAGTACTTC.

The chain joins TRBV6-1 to TRBJ2-7; 7 bases agree with TRBD1. The CDR3 has 13 amino acids. Per germline, CDR1 MNHNS and CDR2 SASEGT. Trimming removed 6 bases from V and 3 bases from J; junction bases left unmatched: 5. The CDR3 region has the DNA TGTGCCAGCAGCCCGACAGGGTACTACGAGCAGTACTTC. Translated: CASSPTGYYEQYF.

V usage is TRBV21-1 and J usage is TRBJ1-5; the table's D call, TRBD1, was not checked against the DNA. TRBV21-1 is listed as a pseudogene. The CDR3 runs 14 residues. CDR3 residues: CASSKRTSGQPQHF. In DNA, the CDR3 is TGTGCCAGCAGCAAACGTACCTCAGGTCAGCCCCAGCATTTT.

This chain connects TRBV11-2 to TRBJ1-2; a possible D gene is TRBD1 (5 bases). V dropped 0 bases and J dropped 8 bases, with 7 bases sitting between them. The CDR3 spans 12 residues. Germline assignment: CDR1 SGHAT and CDR2 FQNNGV. Here the CDR3 reads CASSLESGGYTF. CDR3 coding DNA: TGTGCCAGCAGCTTAGAGTCAGGGGGCTACACCTTC.

V and J are TRBV25-1 and TRBJ2-3; D perhaps matches TRBD2 (5 bases). The CDR3 loop spans 13 amino acids. Trimming shortened V by 5 bases and J by 1 base, and 7 bases separated the two germline ends. CDR1 is MGHDK and CDR2 is SYGVNS in the germline V gene. The CDR3 spells CASSPAGTDTQYF. As DNA, the CDR3 is TGTGCCAGCAGTCCAGCGGGCACAGATACGCAGTATTTT.